These 10 T cell receptor beta chains share one sample of origin, sequenced in a study of T cells expressing NK-cell markers. Reanalyzing the 5' RACE reads, TCRdb keeps one entry per CDR3 protein, without DNA. Its listing shows 550,000 to 600,000 distinct CDR3 sequences. What was sequenced was blood T cells: a sorted CD56 or NKG2C T cell subset, CD4+ or CD8+ T cells, or bulk PBMC T cells (not recorded which). The receptors were sampled from a man between 18 and 29 years old in good health.

This chain uses TRBV2 with TRBJ1-1. This CDR3 has 14 amino acids. CDR1 and CDR2 (germline): SNHLY, FYNNEI. CDR3 sequence reads: CASSGGDSRTEAFF.

The J gene is TRBJ2-3, the V gene TRBV12-3 or TRBV12-4. The CDR3 has 14 amino acids. The CDR3 protein is CASSSYLNTDTQYF.

CDR3 amino acids: CAIRGGGSGTQYF. V is TRBV30 and J is TRBJ2-3; as DNA is missing, the TRBD2 call by TCRdb cannot be tested. The CDR3 sequence is 13 residues long. Germline CDR1 reads GTSNPN; CDR2 reads SVGIG (reference sequence).

The V and J genes are TRBV25-1 and TRBJ2-5; with no DNA, the TCRdb D assignment of TRBD1 cannot be verified. CDR1 is MGHDK, CDR2 SYGVNS, per germline. This CDR3 region has 15 residues. CDR3 amino acids: CASTERDRSQETQYF.

This sequence joins TRBV15 and TRBJ2-2; TCRdb returns TRBD2, unconfirmable since there is no DNA. The CDR3 has 19 residues. In germline, CDR1 is LNHNV, CDR2 YYDKDF (reference sequence). CDR3 sequence reads: CATSTKTLEREGIAGELFF.

This chain uses TRBV6-2 or TRBV6-3 with TRBJ2-7; TCRdb calls TRBD1, which cannot be checked without DNA. In germline, CDR1 is MNHEY, CDR2 SVGEGT. The CDR3 has 16 residues. CDR3 in amino acids: CASSSVAGHMSYEQYF.

The rearrangement uses TRBV12-3 or TRBV12-4 and TRBJ2-5; the TRBD2 assignment by TCRdb is unverifiable without DNA. The CDR3 is 12 residues long. The CDR3 is CASRATRETQYF.

The chain recombines TRBV5-1 with TRBJ1-1; the TCRdb call, TRBD1, lacks DNA for checking. The CDR3 totals 14 residues. Germline V CDR1 and CDR2: SGHRS, YFSETQ. The CDR3 spells CASSIGDRKEEAFF. Together with reference TRBV5-1 and TRBJ1-1, the CDR3 gives the full variable domain: KAGVTQTPRYLIKTRGQQVTLSCSPISGHRSVSWYQQTPGQGLQFLFEYFSETQRNKGNFPGRFSGRQFSNSRSEMNVSTLELGDSALYLCASSIGDRKEEAFFGQGTRLTVV.

The CDR3 here is CASSLSGNSYEQYF. V gene TRBV3-2 combines with J gene TRBJ2-7; TCRdb's D call, TRBD2, is unchecked because there is no DNA. TRBV3-2 is described as a pseudogene. The CDR3 has 14 amino acids.

The rearrangement links TRBV6-1 to TRBJ2-7. This CDR3 is 12 amino acids long. The germline CDR1 and CDR2 sequences are MNHNS and SASEGT. CDR3 sequence: CASRETSYEQYF.